This record concerns one T cell receptor beta chain sequence. This clonotype showed up many times. Its binding antigen is unknown. There are no base qualities to consult, and no much larger clone falls within one base. V lost 5 bases and J lost 2 bases; the stretch between them is 12 bases long. Spanning cysteine to phenylalanine, the CDR3 consists of 15 amino acids. The only DNA kept is the CDR3, 45 bases in frame from the first base. The germline V gene sets CDR1 to SGHAT and CDR2 to FQNNGV. A patient counted as having stable Graves' hyperthyroidism if no progression to ophthalmopathy occurred over 18 months of follow-up. The hyperthyroidism patients were between 18 and 65 years old and newly diagnosed, with a disease duration of less than 2 months. Any patient with an uncontrolled infection, another autoimmune disease, pregnancy or lactation was excluded. Diagnoses relied on clinical symptoms, serum thyroxine and TRAb, thyroid ultrasound and orbital computed tomography. PBMCs were isolated from 10 ml of fresh peripheral blood by Ficoll-Paque density gradient centrifugation. Trizol reagent was used to extract total RNA, and RNA quality was then checked on an Agilent 2100 Bioanalyzer.

Amplification of TCR beta CDR3 regions was carried out from RNA transcripts. The first round of RT-PCR for the TCR CDR3 was performed with the HTBI primer set and the Qiagen OneStep RT-PCR kit. Libraries were constructed in a second round of multiplex PCR, after which size selection and purification were performed. Sequencing of the libraries was done on an Illumina HiSeq2000 using paired-end 100 bp reads. The study's processing was this. Raw data were processed with SOAPnuke, discarding reads with adapters, uncalled bases, mean Phred below 15, or no exact constant-primer or identifier match. High-quality paired reads were merged using COPE v1.2.5, and each unique nucleotide sequence was defined as a clonotype. MiTCR v1.1 was used to align clonotypes to the IMGT TRBV, TRBD and TRBJ reference segments. Only V-J combinations with frequency above 0.0001, covering roughly 99% of repertoires, were analysed. The TCS score was defined as F50 (clonal expansion) divided by E x V (chaos), with BLOSUM62-based TCRdist calculated between CDR3 peptides within each V-J. Welch's t-statistics and random forest reduced roughly 530 V-J features to under 15, which were used in a naive Bayes classifier (R e1071). The public reads were reprocessed in TCRdb via fastp at Q25 and MiXCR, keeping in-frame beta chains. A single entry per CDR3 protein holds the most common genes and DNA from its merged rows. The V and J calls reflect TCRdb's pipeline rather than the authors' work. The sample table lists 300,000 to 400,000 distinct CDR3 sequences, 15% to 20% of them with a count of one. Of the sample, roughly 49% falls within the top ten clones.

This record belongs to a study of T cells in Graves' hyperthyroidism and ophthalmopathy (dated by TCRdb to the late 2010s). General notes on the study: Peripheral blood samples were taken at initial diagnosis, before any treatment was given. To identify TCR V-J signatures that set the groups apart, the researchers used a discovery cohort of approximately 98 patients, made up of approximately 43 with Graves' ophthalmopathy and about 55 with stable Graves' hyperthyroidism. An independent validation cohort of under 20 hyperthyroidism patients and about 15 patients who later progressed to ophthalmopathy tested prospective prediction of ophthalmopathy. The 90 or so discovery patients were randomly split 7:3 into training and test sets. The study also compared thyroid tissue and blood T-cell repertoires from more than five Graves' hyperthyroidism patients. Following sampling, methimazole starting at 30 mg daily was given to hyperthyroidism patients, and high-dose intravenous methylprednisolone was given to ophthalmopathy patients. The paper describes TCR Vbeta CDR3 sequencing of some 130 peripheral blood samples, made up of fewer than 50 ophthalmopathy patients, approximately 76 hyperthyroidism patients and some 17 progressor patients. Overall results and qualifications from the work: Most expanded thyroid clonotypes (frequency above 0.001) were also found in blood, which suggests that blood repertoires may mirror thyroid immune responses. A 13 V-J signature model separated ophthalmopathy from stable hyperthyroidism, with nearly 90% sensitivity and roughly 81% specificity in cross-validation and 80%/75% in testing. In validation, progression to ophthalmopathy was predicted by the model with roughly 71% sensitivity and 72.22% specificity, a median of about 6.4 months before onset. Sample size was not statistically predetermined, and blinding of investigators to group allocation was not performed.

The sequence joins TRBV11-2 to TRBJ2-2, with no reliable assignment of the D segment. Sequencing was carried out using blood. The TCR originated in a woman between 45 and 60 years old with Graves' hyperthyroidism. The nucleotide sequence is TGTGCCAGCAGCAGAGCAGGATTAAACACCGGGGAGCTGTTTTTT. It encodes CASSRAGLNTGELFF.